What follows are 27 T cell receptor beta chains derived from one specimen sequenced in a study of blood T cells in healthy people across ages. PCR was performed a second time for about 6 to 12 cycles using a sample-barcoded 5' primer and a J-beta primer mix. TCRdb recomputed calls from the 5' RACE reads with MiXCR, one row per CDR3 protein. The table has approximately 800,000 distinct CDR3 sequences, under 40% seen once. Sequencing was carried out using blood. The receptors were gathered from a man between 18 and 35 years old in good health.

On this clonotype itself: A much larger clone sits a single nucleotide away, making a read error possible. The V and J genes are TRBV2 and TRBJ2-1, with D unresolved. The CDR3 length is 15 residues. Germline lookup yields CDR1 SNHLY and CDR2 FYNNEI. The CDR3 nucleotides read TGTGCCAGCACCCTACTCAGAAACGGTTTCAATGGGCAGTTCTTC. Protein sequence: CASTLLRNGFNGQFF. Full variable domain (remainder filled in from reference TRBV2 and TRBJ2-1): EPEVTQTPSHQVTQMGQEVILRCVPISNHLYFYWYRQILGQKVEFLVSFYNNEISEKSEIFDDQFSVERPDGSNFTLKIRSTKLEDSAMYFCASTLLRNGFNGQFFGPGTRLTVL.

The chain joins TRBV12-3 or TRBV12-4 to TRBJ2-1; D unclear. The CDR3 length is 15 residues. The V end lost 2 bases, the J end lost 0 bases, and 8 bases lay between the germline ends. Here the CDR3 DNA reads TGTGCCAGCAGTTTACAGGACCTCTCCTACAATGAGCAGTTCTTC. Amino acid sequence: CASSLQDLSYNEQFF.

This clonotype has a handful of counts. The rearrangement links TRBV27 to TRBJ1-2; D ambiguous. This CDR3 comprises 13 residues. Germline CDR1 reads MNHEY; CDR2 reads SMNVEV (reference sequence). Trimming pared 0 bases from V and 13 bases from J, leaving 15 bases between. The CDR3 DNA is TGTGCCAGCAGTTTATCGCCCGGATGGGAGTGCACCTTC. This gives the protein CASSLSPGWECTF.

The table lists this clonotype with a few counts. This chain joins TRBV15 and TRBJ1-4, with unresolved D. CDR1 and CDR2 (germline): LNHNV, YYDKDF (reference sequence). The V and J ends lost 3 bases and 5 bases respectively, with 13 bases between them. This CDR3 has 15 residues. The CDR3 protein is CATSRDSTANEKLFF. As DNA, the CDR3 is TGTGCCACCAGCAGGGACTCCACTGCGAATGAAAAACTGTTTTTT.

In the case of this clonotype: This sequence may be a read error, since a much larger clone differs from it by one base. The chain has TRBV29-1 and TRBJ2-5; 15 nucleotides align to TRBD2. Germline-derived CDR1 and CDR2 are SQVTM and ANQGSEA. The CDR3 totals 15 residues. V was pared by 6 bases and J by 7 bases, with 9 bases of the junction left unmatched. Written as DNA, the CDR3 is TGCAGCGTCTCGCGGTCGGGACTAGCGGGAGGGACCCAGTACTTC. It specifies CSVSRSGLAGGTQYF.

This clonotype has at least ten counts. The chain recombines TRBV29-1 with TRBJ1-2; perhaps TRBD1 as D (5 bases). Germline values: CDR1 SQVTM, CDR2 ANQGSEA. Trimming cost V 3 bases and J 3 bases, with 11 bases left between them. This CDR3 region has 13 residues. The CDR3 DNA is TGCAGCGTTGAGAAGGGGACCCACTATGGCTACACCTTC. Protein sequence: CSVEKGTHYGYTF.

Comment on this clonotype: A much larger clone lies one base from this, so it may be a read error. This CDR3 reads CVSSQQGSRDRGPYGYTF. CDR3 in DNA: TGTGTCAGCAGCCAACAAGGATCCCGGGACAGGGGACCCTATGGCTACACCTTC. This sequence joins TRBV3-1 and TRBJ1-2; TRBD1 agrees at 10 bases. The V gene's germline CDR1 is LGHDT and CDR2 YNNKEL (reference sequence). The CDR3 spans 18 residues.

This clonotype was counted between two and nine times. The chain has TRBV28 and TRBJ2-2, with 7 bases identical to TRBD1. The CDR3 consists of 18 residues. V trimming: 0 bases; J trimming: 2 bases; junction bases outside the gene matches: 9. In germline, CDR1 is MDHEN, CDR2 SYDVKM. The CDR3 nucleotides are TGTGCCAGCAGTTTATGGGACAGGACGAGCCTTAACACCGGGGAGCTGTTTTTT. This encodes CASSLWDRTSLNTGELFF.

This clonotype turned up a few times. The chain recombines TRBV7-2 with TRBJ2-1; 7 bases line up with TRBD1. V trimming: 3 bases; J trimming: 4 bases; junction bases outside the gene matches: 9. The CDR3 loop spans 16 amino acids. Per the germline V gene, CDR1 is SGHTA and CDR2 is FQGNSA. CDR3 bases: TGTGCCAGCAGCTTGAAAACCGGGACAGTATACAATGAGCAGTTCTTC. As protein: CASSLKTGTVYNEQFF.

J is TRBJ1-2 and V is TRBV6-5, with D possibly matching TRBD1 (5 bases). This CDR3 has 16 residues. Trimming left V 5 bases short and J 0 bases short, with 16 bases between. Germline loops: CDR1 MNHEY, CDR2 SVGAGI. The CDR3 DNA sequence: TGTGCCAGCAGTACTGGGGCCATACTCGCTAACTATGGCTACACCTTC. This codes for CASSTGAILANYGYTF.

This clonotype was seen many times. The chain couples TRBV5-1 to TRBJ1-2; TRBD1 agrees at 10 bases. Germline trimming cut 4 bases from V and 2 bases from J; bases unmatched to any gene: 2. The CDR3 contains 14 residues. Looked up from germline, CDR1 is SGHRS and CDR2 is YFSETQ. The CDR3: CASSTGQGNYGYTF. DNA of the CDR3: TGCGCCAGCAGCACGGGACAGGGGAACTATGGCTACACCTTC.

This clonotype was found a few times. This chain uses TRBV4-2 with TRBJ2-7; D is tentatively TRBD1 or TRBD2 (5 bases each). The CDR3 is 15 amino acids. The germline V and J ends were trimmed by 2 bases and 5 bases, with 16 bases remaining between them. The germline V gene encodes CDR1 LGHNA and CDR2 YNFKEQ. The DNA for the CDR3 is TGTGCCAGCAGCCAACGGACCGGCAGGGACCACGAGCAGTACTTC. Its protein product is CASSQRTGRDHEQYF.

There are a few counts of this clonotype. The chain uses TRBV5-4 and TRBJ2-3, with TRBD2 identical over 14 bases. J gave up 4 bases and V 4 bases, and 5 bases lay outside the gene matches. CDR1 is SGHNT and CDR2 is YYREEE in the germline V gene (reference sequence). The length of the CDR3 is 16 residues. This CDR3 reads CASSGRLAGGPDTQYF. The CDR3, as DNA: TGTGCCAGCAGCGGAAGACTAGCGGGGGGGCCAGATACGCAGTATTTT.

The chain carries TRBV4-3 and TRBJ2-1; 7 bases align to TRBD2. Germline V CDR1 and CDR2: LGHNA, YSLEER. The CDR3 contains 16 residues. With 4 bases clipped from V and 0 bases from J, the junction kept 6 bases outside the gene matches. The CDR3 loop reads CASSRGTTFSYNEQFF. The DNA of the CDR3 is TGCGCCAGCAGCCGAGGGACTACCTTCTCCTACAATGAGCAGTTCTTC.

The chain joins TRBV4-1 to TRBJ2-1, with 7 bases matching TRBD1. Germline assignment: CDR1 MGHRA and CDR2 YSYEKL. This CDR3 is built from 24 residues. V dropped 6 bases and J dropped 6; count of bases not matched to a gene: 38. The CDR3 sequence: CASSAHTGVDGGSSGRPNGNEQFF. CDR3 nucleotide sequence: TGCGCCAGCAGTGCCCATACAGGGGTCGATGGCGGGTCCTCCGGGCGCCCAAACGGCAATGAGCAGTTCTTC.

The V gene is TRBV27, the J gene TRBJ2-7; TRBD1 is a possible D gene (6 bases). The germline CDR1 and CDR2 sequences are MNHEY and SMNVEV (reference sequence). CDR3 length: 19 residues. V lost 5 bases to trimming and J lost 0 bases, with 26 bases between them. Here the CDR3 DNA reads TGTGCCAGCAGTACCACGACAGGACCTGCGAATCAACGCTCCTACGAGCAGTACTTC. Translation gives CASSTTTGPANQRSYEQYF.

This clonotype was picked up a small number of times. The rearrangement links TRBV7-3 to TRBJ2-1; TRBD1 might be the D (6 bases). The germline V gene encodes CDR1 SGHTA and CDR2 FQGTGA. The CDR3 is made up of 18 amino acids. The germline V and J ends were trimmed by 3 bases and 0 bases, with 18 bases remaining between them. CDR3: CASSFSRQGRSSYNEQFF. The CDR3 region has the DNA TGTGCCAGCAGCTTCAGCCGGCAGGGGCGGAGCTCCTACAATGAGCAGTTCTTC.

The rearrangement uses TRBV2 and TRBJ1-2; D possibly corresponds to TRBD1 (5 bases). V shed 1 base and J shed 4 bases, with 13 bases lying between them. Germline CDR1 reads SNHLY; CDR2 reads FYNNEI. The CDR3 loop spans 15 amino acids. The CDR3 loop is CASSEGVGQGYGYTF. The DNA of the CDR3 is TGTGCCAGCAGTGAAGGGGTAGGGCAGGGCTATGGCTACACCTTC.

At least ten counts were recorded for this clonotype. The chain has TRBV5-5 and TRBJ2-7, with D maybe TRBD1 (6 bases). V dropped 3 bases and J dropped 5 bases, with 24 bases sitting between them. In germline, CDR1 is SGHKS, CDR2 YYEKEE (reference sequence). The CDR3 is 17 residues long. CDR3 coding DNA: TGTGCCAGCAGCTCGGACAGCTATAAAGGCGTTAGCCACGAGCAGTACTTC. Amino acids: CASSSDSYKGVSHEQYF.

This chain connects TRBV18 to TRBJ2-4; 8 nucleotides align to TRBD2. Gene TRBJ2-7 matches the end of the DNA better, so the J call may be wrong. CDR1 KGHSH and CDR2 LQKENI come from the germline V gene. The CDR3 contains 15 residues. CDR3 protein: CASSPLSGSGYEQYF. The CDR3 DNA reads as TGTGCCAGCTCACCATTGAGCGGGAGCGGATACGAGCAGTACTTC.

J is TRBJ2-7 and V is TRBV5-1; D is uncertain. V was trimmed by 0 bases and J by 6 bases, leaving 16 bases between them. Germline V gives CDR1 SGHRS, CDR2 YFSETQ. The CDR3 consists of 15 residues. The CDR3 loop is CASSLEPRALGEQYF. The CDR3 DNA reads TGCGCCAGCAGCTTGGAGCCAAGGGCGCTTGGCGAGCAGTACTTC.

In its sample, this clonotype was seen a few times. The chain has TRBV12-5 and TRBJ1-2, with D perhaps matching TRBD1 (5 bases). Trimming removed 7 bases at V and 2 bases at J, with 14 bases between. The germline V gene has CDR1 LGHNT and CDR2 FRNRAP. CDR3 length equals 14 residues. CDR3 region: CASAQGLLNYGYTF. The CDR3 DNA sequence: TGTGCTAGTGCCCAGGGACTTTTAAACTATGGCTACACCTTC.

This clonotype turned up a few times. The chain combines TRBV4-1 with TRBJ2-6; no definite D call. V lost 0 bases and J lost 2, with 8 bases in between. CDR3 length: 16 residues. CDR1 and CDR2 from the germline V gene are MGHRA and YSYEKL. The DNA of the CDR3 is TGCGCCAGCAGCCAAGAGGCTTCCCCTGGGGCCAACGTCCTGACTTTC. It encodes CASSQEASPGANVLTF.

Details on this clonotype: A much larger clone lies one base from this, so it may be a read error. The rearrangement joins TRBV6-5 to TRBJ2-4; D unresolved. CDR1 and CDR2 (germline): MNHEY, SVGAGI. Trimming left V 2 bases short and J 1 base short, with 9 bases between. This CDR3 is 15 amino acids long. CDR3: CASSYGMAAKNIQYF. DNA for the CDR3: TGTGCCAGCAGTTACGGCATGGCGGCCAAAAACATTCAGTACTTC.

The rearrangement uses TRBV7-2 and TRBJ2-1; 7 bases line up with TRBD1. From germline, CDR1 is SGHTA and CDR2 FQGNSA. J was trimmed by 9 bases and V by 5 bases; bases with no gene match: 13. The CDR3 extends over 15 amino acids. CDR3 region: CASSQPGQYTFEQFF. CDR3 sequence (DNA): TGTGCCAGCAGCCAACCGGGACAGTACACTTTTGAGCAGTTCTTC.

This clonotype came up a few times. CDR3 amino acids: CASNLARGLTDTQYF. In DNA form, the CDR3 reads TGTGCCAGCAACCTAGCGCGGGGGCTCACAGATACGCAGTATTTT. The rearrangement uses TRBV12-3 or TRBV12-4 and TRBJ2-3, with D perhaps matching TRBD2 (7 bases). V dropped 7 bases and J dropped 2 bases, with 16 bases sitting between them. The CDR3 is 15 residues long.

The V and J genes are TRBV12-3 or TRBV12-4 and TRBJ2-1; TRBD2 matches 12 bases. This CDR3 has 18 residues. The junction had 13 bases not matched to a gene; V was cut back by 1 base and J by 9 bases. For the CDR3, the DNA is TGTGCCAGCAGTTTAGGACCACAACTAGCGGGGGGTCGAGGTGAGCAGTTCTTC. This sequence encodes CASSLGPQLAGGRGEQFF.